Listed here are 10 T cell receptor beta chains from one sample, sequenced in a study of cytomegalovirus exposure and HLA in healthy donors. Primers included in the PCR were 60 Vbeta and 13 Jbeta primers. Assay used: immunoSEQ multiplex PCR; TCRdb lists only in-frame clones, some missing. The top ten hold about 1.4% of the sample, which has 160,000 or so clones, around four fifths seen once. Specimen: PBMCs. These receptors all stem from a woman between 18 and 29 years old in good health and CMV-seronegative.

The rearrangement joins TRBV14 to TRBJ2-7; 7 bases line up with TRBD1. The trim removed 2 bases at V and 3 bases at J, leaving 7 bases unmatched. The CDR3 consists of 15 residues. Germline V lookup: CDR1 SGHDN, CDR2 FVKESK. The CDR3, as DNA: TGTGCCAGCAGCCAAACTACAGGGGACAGCTACGAGCAGTACTTC. Translation gives CASSQTTGDSYEQYF.

This chain joins TRBV28 and TRBJ1-2, with TRBD1 matching 7 bases. Germline assignment: CDR1 MDHEN and CDR2 SYDVKM. The length of the CDR3 is 9 residues. This chain's CDR3 is CQGVCGYTF. The CDR3 nucleotides read TGTCAGGGGGTTTGTGGCTACACCTTC.

This chain uses TRBV5-8 with TRBJ1-2, with D unclear. The CDR3 consists of 15 residues. Trimming left V 4 bases short and J 8 bases short, with 21 bases between. The germline V gene encodes CDR1 SGHTS and CDR2 YDEGEE. The CDR3 loop is CASSVLLTRMGGYTF. Written as DNA, the CDR3 is TGTGCCAGCAGCGTCCTGCTCACTAGGATGGGAGGCTACACCTTC.

This clone appeared a few times. The chain joins TRBV10-2 to TRBJ2-7; 13 bases are shared with TRBD2. Germline CDR1 WSHSY, CDR2 SAAADI. The J segment lost 2 bases and the V segment lost 4 bases, leaving 5 bases of the junction unmatched. The CDR3 sequence is 16 residues long. This chain's CDR3 is CASSATSGGLPYEQYF. The CDR3, as DNA: TGCGCCAGCAGTGCGACTAGCGGGGGGTTACCCTACGAGCAGTACTTC.

The CDR3 sequence: CSARAFTQYF. DNA for the CDR3: TGCAGTGCTAGAGCTTTTACGCAGTATTTT. This chain connects TRBV20-1 to TRBJ2-3; no firm D call. The V end lost 1 base, the J end lost 8 bases, and 4 bases lay between the germline ends. The germline V gene has CDR1 DFQATT and CDR2 SNEGSKA (reference sequence). The CDR3 length is 10 residues.

V gene TRBV29-1 combines with J gene TRBJ2-7; the D is unclear. Germline V gene lookup returns CDR1 SQVTM and CDR2 ANQGSEA. This CDR3 spans 11 amino acids. Trimming removed 5 bases from V and 2 bases from J, with 7 bases in between. The CDR3 reads CSVQETYEQYF. CDR3 in DNA: TGCAGCGTTCAGGAAACCTACGAGCAGTACTTC.

The gene calls are TRBV27 and TRBJ2-3; TRBD2 might be the D (6 bases). V shed 8 bases and J shed 1 base, with 13 bases lying between them. Per the germline V gene, CDR1 is MNHEY and CDR2 is SMNVEV (reference sequence). This CDR3 is 14 amino acids long. The CDR3 loop is CASSWEVGTDTQYF. DNA of the CDR3: TGTGCCAGCTCGTGGGAGGTTGGCACAGATACGCAGTATTTT.

The chain is built from TRBV6-5 and TRBJ1-3, with no clear D. Germline lookup yields CDR1 MNHEY and CDR2 SVGAGI. Trimming removed 6 bases at V and 0 bases at J, with 12 bases between. This CDR3 is built from 15 residues. The CDR3 spells CASRSTGLSGNTIYF. CDR3 nucleotides: TGTGCCAGCAGGTCGACTGGTCTCTCTGGAAACACCATATATTTT.

Comment on this clone: Other DNA sequences from this sample encode an identical CDR3 as well. The CDR3 loop is CAGTGLANTEAFF. CDR3 nucleotide sequence: TGTGCCGGGACAGGTTTGGCGAACACTGAAGCTTTCTTT. The chain carries TRBV2 and TRBJ1-1; 8 positions match TRBD1. Germline V gene sequence: CDR1 SNHLY, CDR2 FYNNEI. The V gene end was trimmed by 11 bases and the J gene end by 1 base; junction bases not matched to a gene: 6. The CDR3 is 13 amino acids.

The chain has TRBV11-3 and TRBJ2-2; D remains unclear. Trimming pared 3 bases from V and 6 bases from J, leaving 2 bases between. Germline lookup yields CDR1 SGHNT and CDR2 YENEEA. The CDR3 has 11 amino acids. For the CDR3, the DNA is TGTGCCAGCAGCTTCGCCGGGGAGCTGTTTTTT. It is translated as CASSFAGELFF.